This entry lists 26 T cell receptor beta chains sequenced from one sample in a study of shared clonotypes between healthy human individuals (dated by TCRdb to about 2020). Libraries were constructed by the immunoSEQ multiplex PCR assay. What TCRdb holds here is the immuneACCESS table cut down to in-frame rearrangements. Part of the clones is not present; checked against another copy, under half of the missing clones reflect an unresolved V gene, and the others are unexplained. The sample table lists roughly 2 million clones, approximately 96% of them with a count of one. The top ten clonotypes cover less than 0.15% of the sample. The specimen was naive CD4+ T cells sorted from blood. The cell subset or site label, as the study defines it: CD45RA+ positively selected. The receptors come from a man aged 18 to 30 in good health.

This chain joins TRBV7-2 and TRBJ2-3; the match to TRBD2 covers 7 bases. With 5 bases clipped from V and 4 bases from J, the junction kept 9 bases outside the gene matches. The germline V gene has CDR1 SGHTA and CDR2 FQGNSA. This CDR3 has 15 amino acids. CDR3 loop: CASSPFGREPDTQYF. The CDR3 DNA sequence: TGTGCCAGCAGCCCATTCGGGCGGGAGCCAGATACGCAGTATTTT.

The chain carries TRBV5-1 and TRBJ1-2; 7 nucleotides line up with TRBD1. Trimming at V came to 4 bases and at J to 0 bases, leaving 3 bases not matched to a gene. CDR1 and CDR2 (germline): SGHRS, YFSETQ. The CDR3 totals 14 residues. CDR3: CASSGGTANYGYTF. CDR3 in DNA: TGCGCCAGCAGCGGGGGGACAGCTAACTATGGCTACACCTTC.

The chain joins TRBV4-1 to TRBJ2-7; TRBD1 is a possible D gene (6 bases). The germline CDR1 and CDR2 sequences are MGHRA and YSYEKL. V lost 2 bases to trimming and J lost 4 bases, with 15 bases between them. This CDR3 has 15 residues. The CDR3 is CASSQNRQVAYEQYF. The CDR3 DNA is TGCGCCAGCAGCCAAAATCGACAGGTGGCGTACGAGCAGTACTTC.

The chain joins TRBV2 to TRBJ1-3; D remains ambiguous. Trimming removed 7 bases from V and 8 bases from J, with 9 bases in between. Per the germline V gene, CDR1 is SNHLY and CDR2 is FYNNEI. The CDR3 spans 11 residues. CDR3 sequence: CASIFLDTIYF. CDR3 sequence (DNA): TGTGCCAGCATATTTCTAGACACCATATATTTT.

The V and J genes are TRBV18 and TRBJ2-2; TRBD2 might be the D (5 bases). V lost 6 bases and J lost 2, with 13 bases in between. CDR1 is KGHSH and CDR2 is LQKENI in the germline V gene. The CDR3 is 15 residues long. As DNA, the CDR3 is TGTGCCAGCTCCCTACCAGAGGGAAACACCGGGGAGCTGTTTTTT. This gives the protein CASSLPEGNTGELFF.

The chain is built from TRBV10-3 and TRBJ2-1, with 9 nucleotides matching TRBD2. The V gene's germline CDR1 is ENHRY and CDR2 SYGVKD. The length of the CDR3 is 14 residues. Trimming cost V 10 bases and J 6 bases; bases outside gene matches: 10. In DNA form, the CDR3 reads TGTGCCACCGTAGCGGGAGCTGGGGTCAATGAGCAGTTCTTC. Translating gives CATVAGAGVNEQFF.

This chain joins TRBV5-1 and TRBJ2-7, with 9 bases matching TRBD1. Per the germline V gene, CDR1 is SGHRS and CDR2 is YFSETQ. The CDR3 has 14 residues. With V trimmed by 2 bases and J by 5 bases, 5 bases remained unmatched. CDR3 amino acids: CASSFRDRAHEQYF. The CDR3, as DNA: TGCGCCAGCAGCTTCCGGGACAGGGCCCACGAGCAGTACTTC.

The chain has TRBV27 and TRBJ1-1, with D uncertain. The CDR3 length is 15 residues. V lost 4 bases and J 4 bases, leaving 16 bases between the germline ends. Germline V lookup: CDR1 MNHEY, CDR2 SMNVEV (reference sequence). The CDR3 spells CASSSGGLFVTEAFF. CDR3 sequence (DNA): TGTGCCAGCAGTTCCGGCGGCCTATTCGTCACTGAAGCTTTCTTT.

The chain uses TRBV11-2 and TRBJ2-5; D is undetermined. V was shortened by 4 bases and J by 5 bases, with 11 bases between the two germline ends. Germline V lookup: CDR1 SGHAT, CDR2 FQNNGV. CDR3 length: 13 residues. The CDR3 sequence: CASSSVPAETQYF. The CDR3 nucleotides read TGTGCCAGCAGCTCCGTCCCTGCGGAGACCCAGTACTTC.

J is TRBJ2-1 and V is TRBV7-2; D not certain. The CDR3 loop spans 14 amino acids. Trimming shortened V by 0 bases and J by 6 bases, and 9 bases separated the two germline ends. Per the germline V gene, CDR1 is SGHTA and CDR2 is FQGNSA. CDR3: CASSLAGFLNEQFF. CDR3 bases: TGTGCCAGCAGCTTAGCGGGGTTCCTCAATGAGCAGTTCTTC.

J is TRBJ1-5 and V is TRBV5-6, with D perhaps TRBD1 (5 bases). The germline V and J ends were trimmed by 4 bases and 6 bases, with 14 bases remaining between them. Germline assignment: CDR1 SGHDT and CDR2 YYEEEE. CDR3 length equals 14 residues. CDR3 nucleotides: TGTGCCAGCAGCGCAGGGAGCACGAGTCAGCCCCAGCATTTT. It translates to CASSAGSTSQPQHF.

V is TRBV14 and J is TRBJ1-1; D is undetermined. V was cut by 0 bases and J by 1 base, with 9 bases left in between. The CDR3 totals 15 residues. The germline gives CDR1 SGHDN, CDR2 FVKESK. The CDR3 is CASSQDGSGNTEAFF. In DNA, the CDR3 is TGTGCCAGCAGCCAAGACGGCTCCGGGAACACTGAAGCTTTCTTT.

CDR3 coding DNA: TGTGCCAGCAGTGAAAACAGGGCCTCCCATGAAAAACTGTTTTTT. Protein sequence: CASSENRASHEKLFF. V gene TRBV6-1 combines with J gene TRBJ1-4; perhaps TRBD1 as D (6 bases). V was shortened by 2 bases and J by 6 bases, with 13 bases between the two germline ends. Germline V gene lookup returns CDR1 MNHNS and CDR2 SASEGT. The CDR3 has 15 residues.

The chain carries TRBV28 and TRBJ2-1; D unresolved. The germline V and J ends were trimmed by 6 bases and 7 bases, with 10 bases remaining between them. Looked up from germline, CDR1 is MDHEN and CDR2 is SYDVKM. This CDR3 region has 12 residues. The CDR3 sequence is CASRTVGNEQFF. The CDR3 nucleotides read TGTGCCAGCAGAACGGTGGGGAATGAGCAGTTCTTC.

The chain joins TRBV4-3 to TRBJ2-3; 9 positions agree with TRBD2. Germline loops: CDR1 LGHNA, CDR2 YSLEER. The CDR3 covers 17 residues. J gave up 7 bases and V 0 bases, and 11 bases lay outside the gene matches. CDR3 amino acids: CASSQDLVLAGHYTQYF. CDR3 coding DNA: TGCGCCAGCAGCCAAGATCTAGTCCTAGCGGGGCACTATACGCAGTATTTT.

The V and J genes are TRBV9 and TRBJ2-3, with 8 bases aligning to TRBD1. V dropped 4 bases and J dropped 3; count of bases not matched to a gene: 10. CDR1 is SGDLS and CDR2 is YYNGEE in the germline V gene. This CDR3 spans 16 amino acids. As DNA, the CDR3 is TGTGCCAGCAGCCCTCAGGGGGCGCTCCCGACAGATACGCAGTATTTT. The encoded protein is CASSPQGALPTDTQYF.

The V gene is TRBV7-2, the J gene TRBJ2-5; TRBD2 is a possible D gene (6 bases). CDR1 and CDR2 from the germline V gene are SGHTA and FQGNSA. The CDR3 has 15 residues. V was pared by 4 bases and J by 5 bases, with 17 bases between. In DNA form, the CDR3 reads TGTGCCAGCAGCTCTCGGGGACCTAGCGTCGAGACCCAGTACTTC. Amino acid sequence: CASSSRGPSVETQYF.

V gene TRBV6-1 combines with J gene TRBJ1-5; D is undetermined. V lost 10 bases and J 0 bases, leaving 13 bases between the germline ends. CDR1 and CDR2 (germline): MNHNS, SASEGT. The CDR3 spans 14 residues. CDR3 DNA: TGTGCCACATCGGTGGAGGGTAGCAATCAGCCCCAGCATTTT. Its translation is CATSVEGSNQPQHF.

This chain connects TRBV11-2 to TRBJ2-1; 8 positions match TRBD2. The V gene's germline CDR1 is SGHAT and CDR2 FQNNGV. The CDR3 has 16 residues. Trimming removed 1 base from V and 5 bases from J; junction bases left unmatched: 7. As DNA, the CDR3 is TGTGCCAGCAGCTTAGTACCCAGCGGGAGTGACAATGAGCAGTTCTTC. It specifies CASSLVPSGSDNEQFF.

This clone appeared a single time. The chain has TRBV6-1 and TRBJ2-7; 7 bases align to TRBD2. Germline values: CDR1 MNHNS, CDR2 SASEGT. The V and J ends lost 7 bases and 3 bases, in that order; junction bases with no gene match: 9. The CDR3 totals 14 residues. Written as DNA, the CDR3 is TGTGCCAGCATCCACGGGACTATGGACTACGAGCAGTACTTC. Protein: CASIHGTMDYEQYF.

This chain uses TRBV7-9 with TRBJ1-3; D not resolved. V was clipped by 4 bases and J by 4 bases, with 14 bases between them. The CDR3 sequence is 15 residues long. The germline V gene encodes CDR1 SEHNR and CDR2 FQNEAQ (reference sequence). The CDR3 region has the DNA TGTGCCAGCAGCTCTCCTCGGATGCTCGGAAACACCATATATTTT. Amino acids: CASSSPRMLGNTIYF.

The V and J genes are TRBV6-1 and TRBJ2-7; D possibly corresponds to TRBD1 (5 bases). Trimming removed 1 base at V and 6 bases at J, with 10 bases between. This CDR3 has 13 residues. Germline V CDR1 and CDR2: MNHNS, SASEGT. For the CDR3, the DNA is TGTGCCAGCAGTGAAGTGGCAGGGATCGAGCAGTACTTC. It translates to CASSEVAGIEQYF.

The DNA of the CDR3 is TGCGCCAGCAGTGATGGGGTGCAGGGTGCGAAAAAACTGTTTTTT. Its protein product is CASSDGVQGAKKLFF. The chain employs TRBV10-1 and TRBJ1-4; D possibly corresponds to TRBD1 (5 bases). V gave up 3 bases and J gave up 9 bases, with 17 bases separating them. The CDR3 length is 15 residues. Per the germline V gene, CDR1 is WNHNN and CDR2 is SYGVQD (reference sequence).

The chain uses TRBV4-1 and TRBJ1-4, with D unclear. CDR3 length: 15 residues. The V gene's germline CDR1 is MGHRA and CDR2 YSYEKL. Deletions cut 0 bases from V and 1 base from J, with 6 bases between. The CDR3 DNA reads TGCGCCAGCAGCCAAGAAGGGTTAACTAATGAAAAACTGTTTTTT. It specifies CASSQEGLTNEKLFF.

The chain has TRBV30 and TRBJ2-7, with 7 bases matching TRBD1. Per germline, CDR1 GTSNPN and CDR2 SVGIG (reference sequence). With 2 bases clipped from V and 1 base from J, the junction kept 14 bases outside the gene matches. CDR3 length: 17 residues. Here the CDR3 DNA reads TGTGCCTGGAGTTTTACCCCGGGAACAGGGGTTTCCTACGAGCAGTACTTC. Translating it yields CAWSFTPGTGVSYEQYF.

As to this clone: At the DNA level, this CDR3 is encoded by other sequences in the same sample as well. The chain recombines TRBV5-1 with TRBJ2-5; 8 positions match TRBD2. This CDR3 region has 14 residues. CDR1 SGHRS and CDR2 YFSETQ come from the germline V gene. Trimming cost V 3 bases and J 2 bases; bases outside gene matches: 3. The CDR3 is CASSSGTSQETQYF. The CDR3 DNA reads TGCGCCAGCAGCTCTGGGACTAGTCAAGAGACCCAGTACTTC.